A single sample is the source of the 20 T cell receptor beta chains below, sequenced in a study of CD8 T cells in Susac syndrome. RNA amounts of roughly 0.5 to 1 ug underwent reverse transcription with random hexamers. In TCRdb, the immunoSEQ multiplex PCR reads were re-called with MiXCR into one record per CDR3 protein. The repertoire includes 180,000 or so distinct CDR3 sequences, around 95% of them detected once, and 0.13% to 0.15% sits in the top ten. Source material: CD4+ T cells from PBMCs. Every receptor here comes from a human donor in good health.

This chain links TRBV4-3 with TRBJ1-5; 9 bases are shared with TRBD1. With 1 base clipped from V and 5 bases from J, the junction kept 0 bases outside the gene matches. The CDR3 is 14 amino acids. Germline V gene lookup returns CDR1 LGHNA and CDR2 YSLEER. CDR3 nucleotides: TGCGCCAGCAGCCAAGGGACAGGGGATCAGCCCCAGCATTTT. This translates into CASSQGTGDQPQHF.

V usage is TRBV5-6 and J usage is TRBJ2-1, with 13 nucleotides matching TRBD2. The ends lost 4 bases at V and 9 bases at J; junction bases unmatched: 7. The germline V gene has CDR1 SGHDT and CDR2 YYEEEE. This CDR3 comprises 15 residues. The CDR3 nucleotides read TGTGCCAGCAGCGCTACTAGCGGGGGGGCAGGTGAGCAGTTCTTC. Its translation is CASSATSGGAGEQFF.

The genes are TRBV29-1 and TRBJ2-3; TRBD1 might be the D (6 bases). V lost 8 bases to trimming and J lost 2 bases, with 11 bases between them. Germline CDR1 reads SQVTM; CDR2 reads ANQGSEA. The CDR3 extends over 12 amino acids. CDR3: CSSWTDTDTQYF. The CDR3 bases are TGCAGCTCCTGGACAGACACAGATACGCAGTATTTT.

The chain is built from TRBV20-1 and TRBJ2-1; TRBD1 might be the D (5 bases). Germline values: CDR1 DFQATT, CDR2 SNEGSKA (reference sequence). The CDR3 loop spans 14 amino acids. Trimming cost V 3 bases and J 4 bases, with 13 bases left between them. The CDR3 DNA is TGCAGTGCTAGCAGGGAAAGCGTGTACAATGAGCAGTTCTTC. It yields the protein CSASRESVYNEQFF.

The CDR3 loop is CASSSVLGTEAFF. The CDR3 coding sequence is TGCGCCAGCAGCTCGGTGTTGGGCACTGAAGCTTTCTTT. This chain links TRBV5-1 with TRBJ1-1, with no clear D. The CDR3 loop spans 13 amino acids. Germline lookup yields CDR1 SGHRS and CDR2 YFSETQ. Deletions cut 3 bases from V and 4 bases from J, with 10 bases between. The entire variable domain, with the rest obtained from reference TRBV5-1 and TRBJ1-1, is as follows: KAGVTQTPRYLIKTRGQQVTLSCSPISGHRSVSWYQQTPGQGLQFLFEYFSETQRNKGNFPGRFSGRQFSNSRSEMNVSTLELGDSALYLCASSSVLGTEAFFGQGTRLTVV.

This sequence joins TRBV19 and TRBJ1-1; maybe TRBD1 (5 bases). This CDR3 is built from 12 residues. Germline V gene lookup returns CDR1 LNHDA and CDR2 SQIVND (reference sequence). V lost 8 bases, J lost 9 bases, and 16 bases lay in between. As DNA, the CDR3 is TGTGCCAGTGCTGCAGGGAGGGTTAAAGCTTTCTTT. As protein: CASAAGRVKAFF.

The chain links TRBV20-1 to TRBJ2-7; D is unclear. The CDR3 totals 13 residues. Germline lookup yields CDR1 DFQATT and CDR2 SNEGSKA (reference sequence). Trimming removed 3 bases at V and 7 bases at J, with 16 bases between. CDR3: CSASAAGPREQYF. The CDR3 DNA sequence: TGCAGTGCTAGCGCCGCTGGTCCTCGGGAGCAGTACTTC.

V gene TRBV25-1 combines with J gene TRBJ2-5; 11 bases agree with TRBD1. Per germline, CDR1 MGHDK and CDR2 SYGVNS. This CDR3 comprises 16 residues. Trimming at V came to 3 bases and at J to 5 bases, leaving 8 bases not matched to a gene. The CDR3, as DNA: TGTGCCAGCAGTGAGGTGGACAGGGGGCTCAGGGAGACCCAGTACTTC. This sequence encodes CASSEVDRGLRETQYF.

This chain connects TRBV20-1 to TRBJ2-2, with a tentative D call TRBD1 (6 bases). The CDR3 contains 15 residues. CDR1 DFQATT and CDR2 SNEGSKA come from the germline V gene (reference sequence). V shed 2 bases and J shed 2 bases, with 12 bases lying between them. The chain's CDR3 is CSARHGTPNTGELFF. The CDR3 DNA follows: TGCAGTGCTAGACACGGGACACCAAACACCGGGGAGCTGTTTTTT.

There are a few counts of this clonotype. The chain links TRBV7-2 to TRBJ1-2, with TRBD1 matching 7 bases. The CDR3 extends over 12 amino acids. The V segment lost 5 bases and the J segment 7 bases; nucleotides outside the gene matches: 4. Germline V gives CDR1 SGHTA, CDR2 FQGNSA. This chain's CDR3 is CASSLTGSGYTF. The CDR3 region has the DNA TGTGCCAGCAGCCTGACAGGGAGTGGCTACACCTTC.

This clonotype was counted once. The chain carries TRBV3-1 and TRBJ1-1, with a tentative D call TRBD1 (5 bases). Germline V lookup: CDR1 LGHDT, CDR2 YNNKEL (reference sequence). The CDR3 has 14 residues. Trimming left V 0 bases short and J 8 bases short, with 13 bases between. CDR3 nucleotides: TGTGCCAGCAGCCAAGATCCGGCGTCAGGGGAAGCTTTCTTT. This encodes CASSQDPASGEAFF.

The chain joins TRBV10-3 to TRBJ1-1, with 7 bases matching TRBD1. The CDR3 runs to 13 residues. Germline values: CDR1 ENHRY, CDR2 SYGVKD. The J segment lost 0 bases and the V segment lost 8 bases, leaving 3 bases of the junction unmatched. CDR3 sequence (DNA): TGTGCCATCGGACAGGAATTGAACACTGAAGCTTTCTTT. The encoded protein is CAIGQELNTEAFF.

Here the CDR3 DNA reads TGTGCCAGCAGCAACCAGGGTCGGACTGGGGCCAACGTCCTGACTTTC. Translating it yields CASSNQGRTGANVLTF. This sequence joins TRBV9 and TRBJ2-6; weak D call: TRBD1 (5 bases). The CDR3 has 16 amino acids. Per the germline V gene, CDR1 is SGDLS and CDR2 is YYNGEE. V lost 4 bases and J 2 bases, leaving 13 bases between the germline ends. The full variable domain, completed using reference TRBV9 and TRBJ2-6, is DSGVTQTPKHLITATGQRVTLRCSPRSGDLSVYWYQQSLDQGLQFLIQYYNGEERAKGNILERFSAQQFPDLHSELNLSSLELGDSALYFCASSNQGRTGANVLTFGAGSRLTVL.

The chain links TRBV20-1 to TRBJ1-5, with 7 bases that match TRBD1. CDR1 and CDR2 (germline): DFQATT, SNEGSKA (reference sequence). There are 15 residues in the CDR3. Trimming took 5 bases from V and 3 from J; bases not matched to a gene: 10. CDR3: CSAPFEGGYNQPQHF. The CDR3 bases are TGCAGTGCTCCGTTTGAAGGGGGCTACAATCAGCCCCAGCATTTT.

The chain combines TRBV9 with TRBJ2-7; the D is unclear. Germline V gene sequence: CDR1 SGDLS, CDR2 YYNGEE. The CDR3 has 14 residues. V was shortened by 0 bases and J by 6 bases, with 13 bases between the two germline ends. CDR3 bases: TGTGCCAGCAGCGTAGGGCCCCCTGAAGGCGAGCAGTACTTC. Translation: CASSVGPPEGEQYF.

In its sample, this clonotype was seen once. The chain uses TRBV11-2 and TRBJ2-3, with 7 bases aligning to TRBD1. The CDR3 is 15 residues long. Germline V gives CDR1 SGHAT, CDR2 FQNNGV. With 4 bases clipped from V and 2 bases from J, the junction kept 6 bases outside the gene matches. The CDR3 DNA reads TGTGCCAGCAGCTGGCGACAGGGCCCCACAGATACGCAGTATTTT. As protein: CASSWRQGPTDTQYF.

The genes are TRBV5-1 and TRBJ1-2, with D possibly TRBD1 on 5 matching bases. The CDR3 is made up of 16 amino acids. V lost 6 bases and J 4 bases, leaving 22 bases between the germline ends. Germline CDR1 reads SGHRS; CDR2 reads YFSETQ. This CDR3 is CASTPGDSRAGYGYTF. The CDR3 DNA follows: TGCGCCAGCACCCCCGGTGACAGCAGAGCCGGCTATGGCTACACCTTC.

This clonotype has a handful of counts. The J gene is TRBJ2-7, the V gene TRBV7-2, with 7 bases that match TRBD1. Germline V gene lookup returns CDR1 SGHTA and CDR2 FQGNSA. The CDR3 loop spans 13 amino acids. The ends lost 1 base at V and 7 bases at J; junction bases unmatched: 4. CDR3 protein: CASSLGAGGEQYF. CDR3 in DNA: TGTGCCAGCAGCTTAGGGGCAGGGGGTGAGCAGTACTTC. Complete variable domain (other parts from reference TRBV7-2 and TRBJ2-7): GAGVSQSPSNKVTEKGKDVELRCDPISGHTALYWYRQSLGQGLEFLIYFQGNSAPDKSGLPSDRFSAERTGGSVSTLTIQRTQQEDSAVYLCASSLGAGGEQYFGPGTRLTVT.

The V gene is TRBV9, the J gene TRBJ2-7, with D tentatively TRBD2 (5 bases). The CDR3 runs to 13 residues. Looked up from germline, CDR1 is SGDLS and CDR2 is YYNGEE. Trimming cost V 1 base and J 3 bases, with 8 bases left between them. The CDR3 bases are TGTGCCAGCAGCGTACGGGATAACTACGAGCAGTACTTC. The encoded protein is CASSVRDNYEQYF.

This chain joins TRBV5-1 and TRBJ2-7; no reliable D call. The CDR3 consists of 15 residues. V gave up 0 bases and J gave up 0 bases, with 10 bases separating them. CDR1 and CDR2 (germline): SGHRS, YFSETQ. In DNA form, the CDR3 reads TGCGCCAGCAGCTTGGGCCAACTCAGCTCCTACGAGCAGTACTTC. Translating gives CASSLGQLSSYEQYF. Combining the CDR3 with reference TRBV5-1 and TRBJ2-7 gives the whole variable domain KAGVTQTPRYLIKTRGQQVTLSCSPISGHRSVSWYQQTPGQGLQFLFEYFSETQRNKGNFPGRFSGRQFSNSRSEMNVSTLELGDSALYLCASSLGQLSSYEQYFGPGTRLTVT.